The clone carrying this T cell receptor (beta chain) showed up just a few times. Its antigen is unknown. These data originate in a study of beta chain features in type 1 diabetes. Findings and limits, study-wide: Whether HLA type influences TCRB rearrangement remained unresolved here. Among patients, naive, central memory and Treg TCRB repertoires appeared more similar than among healthy donors. People with Type 1 diabetes carried modestly yet significantly shorter TCRB CDR3s in all four CD4+ subsets.

Reverse transcription of all isolated RNA meant that expressed TCRB transcripts were sequenced. Produced via immunoSEQ multiplex PCR; TCRdb's table is partial and in-frame only. The sample lists about 700,000 clones, roughly 13% occurring once. The CDR3 runs 14 residues. The germline V and J ends were trimmed by 1 base and 6 bases, with 13 bases remaining between them. Germline-derived CDR1 and CDR2 are KGHSH and LQKENI. All of the sorted populations showed purity greater than 95%. Sequenced: naive CD4+ T cells from blood. The sequence derives from a man between 18 and 35 years old with type 1 diabetes. V is TRBV18 and J is TRBJ2-7; D is unclear. CDR3 nucleotide sequence: TGTGCCAGCTCACCACTCTCAACCAGCTCCGAGCAGTACTTC. It yields the protein CASSPLSTSSEQYF.